This T cell receptor (beta chain) came from a study of cytomegalovirus exposure and HLA in healthy donors. Study-level information: A previous analysis identified 100 million to 120 million unique TCR beta sequences derived from 180 million or so T cells. Study results and limitations: Listed as cytomegalovirus-associated were 164 TCR beta chains. Data from an earlier analysis indicated that most TCR beta V segments were productive either about 87% or about 30% of the time.

It was healthy bone marrow donors who served as donors. Details on this clone: Its antigen is as yet unknown.

Use of 60 Vbeta and 13 Jbeta primers characterized the PCR. TCRdb's table, derived via immunoSEQ multiplex PCR, lists solely in-frame clones and lacks some. The table has 90,000 to 100,000 clones, about 80% seen once. Sequences were obtained from PBMCs. This TCR came from an older woman in good health and CMV-seronegative.

For the CDR3, the DNA is TGTGCCAGTAGTATTTTCGTAGCGGCTAATGAGCAGTTCTTC. This codes for CASSIFVAANEQFF. The chain carries TRBV19 and TRBJ2-1; possible D gene TRBD2, 6 bases. V lost 3 bases and J 7 bases, leaving 13 bases between the germline ends. Germline V lookup: CDR1 LNHDA, CDR2 SQIVND (reference sequence). This CDR3 has 14 residues. Based on the CDR3 plus reference TRBV19 and TRBJ2-1, the full variable domain is DGGITQSPKYLFRKEGQNVTLSCEQNLNHDAMYWYRQDPGQGLRLIYYSQIVNDFQKGDIAEGYSVSREKKESFPLTVTSAQKNPTAFYLCASSIFVAANEQFFGPGTRLTVL.